Reported below is one T cell receptor (beta chain). Its specificity is not known. Trimming at V came to 3 bases and at J to 4 bases, leaving 13 bases not matched to a gene. The CDR3 contains 18 residues. Germline loops: CDR1 SGHKS, CDR2 YYEKEE (reference sequence). This entry comes from a study of CD8 T cells in Susac syndrome. After extraction with the RNeasy kit, roughly 0.5 to 1 ug of the RNA was reverse transcribed using random hexamers. TCRdb analysed the immunoSEQ multiplex PCR reads with MiXCR anew, one entry per CDR3 protein. Here the sample spans under 350,000 distinct CDR3 sequences, roughly nine tenths being singletons. While CD8+ and CD4+ T cells were isolated negatively, TEMRA cells were enriched by FACS. Whole-study results and caveats: It was acknowledged in the study that its TCR sequencing and HLA analysis involved a relatively small number of individuals.

The TCR comes from a human donor with multiple sclerosis. Material for sequencing was CD4+ T cells from PBMCs. The gene calls are TRBV5-5 and TRBJ2-2; 9 bases agree with TRBD1. The CDR3, as DNA: TGTGCCAGCAGCTCGGACAGGGGCAAGCGTCCTTTCACCGGGGAGCTGTTTTTT. It yields the protein CASSSDRGKRPFTGELFF.